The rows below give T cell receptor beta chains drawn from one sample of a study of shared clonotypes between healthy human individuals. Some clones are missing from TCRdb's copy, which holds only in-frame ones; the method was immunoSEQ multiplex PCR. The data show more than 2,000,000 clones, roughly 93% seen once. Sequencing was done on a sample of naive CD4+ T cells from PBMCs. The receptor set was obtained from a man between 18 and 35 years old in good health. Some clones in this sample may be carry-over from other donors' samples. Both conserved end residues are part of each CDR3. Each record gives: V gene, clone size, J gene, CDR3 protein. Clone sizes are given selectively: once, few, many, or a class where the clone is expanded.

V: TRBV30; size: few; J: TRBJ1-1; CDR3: CAWSVFTEAFF
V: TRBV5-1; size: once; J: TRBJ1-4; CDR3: CASSSDNEKLFF
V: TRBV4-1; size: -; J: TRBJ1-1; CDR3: CASSHPGGAEAFF
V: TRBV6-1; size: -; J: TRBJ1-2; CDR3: CASSAAGGENYGYTF
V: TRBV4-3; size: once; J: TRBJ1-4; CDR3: CASKKTGGEKLFF
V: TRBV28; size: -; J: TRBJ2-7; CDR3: CASTLIGAYEQYF
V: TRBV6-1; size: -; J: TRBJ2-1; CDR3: CASSERNRGNEQFF
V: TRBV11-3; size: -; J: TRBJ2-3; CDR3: CASSLEGTDTQYF
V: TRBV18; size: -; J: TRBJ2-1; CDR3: CASSPVAPYNEQFF
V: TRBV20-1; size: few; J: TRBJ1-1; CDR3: CSAEGNEAFF
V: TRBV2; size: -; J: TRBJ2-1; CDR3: CASSPRGGLAGGADEQFF
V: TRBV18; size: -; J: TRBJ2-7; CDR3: CASSPFRSGTYEQYF
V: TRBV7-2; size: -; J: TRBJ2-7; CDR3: CASSKRTSRDAYEQYF
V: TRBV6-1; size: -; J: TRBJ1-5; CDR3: CASSESGEAVRHF
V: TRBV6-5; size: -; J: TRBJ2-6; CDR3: CASSYSASSGANVLTF
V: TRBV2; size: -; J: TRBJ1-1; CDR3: CASALNTEAFF
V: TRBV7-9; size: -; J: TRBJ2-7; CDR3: CASSLGLAGPYRNEQYF
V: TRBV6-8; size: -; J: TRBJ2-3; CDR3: CASSLSPSSVAGGTDTQYF
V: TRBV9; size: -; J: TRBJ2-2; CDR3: CASSGQGNTGELFF
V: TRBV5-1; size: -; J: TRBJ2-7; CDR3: CASSGTGSHEQYF
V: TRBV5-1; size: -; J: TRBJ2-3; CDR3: CASSYLAGTDTQYF
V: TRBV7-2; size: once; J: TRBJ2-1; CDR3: CASSLWREQFF
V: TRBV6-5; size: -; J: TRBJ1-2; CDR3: CASKTPGLSYTF
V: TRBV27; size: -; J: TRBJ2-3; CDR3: CASTLAGGMADTQYF
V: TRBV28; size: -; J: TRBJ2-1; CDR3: CASSLTSGGAYNEQFF
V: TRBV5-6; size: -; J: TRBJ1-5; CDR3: CASSLGPPRERHQPQHF
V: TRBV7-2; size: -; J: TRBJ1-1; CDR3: CASSLYRQGNTEAFF
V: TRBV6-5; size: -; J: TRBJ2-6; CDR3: CASRRQISGANVLTF